Included here is one TCR beta chain sequence, with context. Its antigen is not known. The CDR3 is made up of 13 amino acids. V dropped 4 bases and J dropped 3 bases, with 11 bases sitting between them. The germline V gene encodes CDR1 SGHRS and CDR2 YFSETQ. This specimen belongs to a study of cytomegalovirus exposure and HLA in healthy donors. A multiplex PCR was run with 60 Vbeta primers and 13 Jbeta primers. Clones were sequenced by immunoSEQ multiplex PCR, and TCRdb holds only the in-frame ones, with some missing. Seen here are over 120,000 clones, around 70% observed once, and the top ten hold roughly 2%. The study, taken as a whole, reports: In vitro testing confirmed a few CMV-associated chains as specific for CMV antigens. In an earlier analysis, productive rearrangement rates for most beta V segments clustered near 87% or 30%.

The TCR sequence derives from a woman between 55 and 75 years old in good health and CMV-seropositive. The specimen sequenced was PBMCs. The genes are TRBV5-1 and TRBJ2-7; a possible D gene is TRBD1 (5 bases). CDR3 in amino acids: CASSPRVDYEQYF. The CDR3, as DNA: TGCGCCAGCAGCCCCAGGGTGGACTACGAGCAGTACTTC.